This section outlines one TCR beta chain sequence together with its context. CDR3 size: 14 residues. V was cut by 7 bases and J by 1 base, with 14 bases left in between. Germline loops: CDR1 SQVTM, CDR2 ANQGSEA. This specimen belongs to a study of T-cell reconstitution after alpha-beta-depleted transplantation in children. This sample's TCRbeta library carried unique molecular identifier barcodes. TCRdb reanalysed the PCR reads using MiXCR and keeps one entry per CDR3 protein. This table holds about 600,000 distinct CDR3 sequences, about 10% found once. The sample consisted of PBMCs from the stem cell graft donor, taken from the stem cell graft. This rearrangement joins TRBV29-1 to TRBJ2-1; TRBD2 might be the D (6 bases). The sequence was collected from a human donor who donated a stem cell graft to a child with acute myeloid leukemia. The CDR3 nucleotides read TGCAGCGGGAGGCGGGGCTGGTCCTACAATGAGCAGTTCTTC. This translates into CSGRRGWSYNEQFF.